The rows below give T cell receptor beta chains drawn from one sample of a study of human T cells and chemical hapten exposure. One entry per CDR3 protein results from TCRdb running MiXCR on the RACE reads. The table shows tens of thousands of distinct CDR3 sequences, with roughly a tenth occurring only once. The sequences come from whole blood, collected in connection with sensitization to the hapten diphenylcyclopropenone (DPC). The receptors derive from a woman between 50 and 59 years old with alopecia areata. Some clones in this sample may be carry-over from other donors' samples. Each CDR3 is given with its conserved first and last residue. Each record gives: D gene, clone size, V gene, J gene, CDR3 length, CDR3 protein, CDR3 DNA. D genes are given only for firm matches. Clone size is not always given. Where it is, it says once, few, many or a class for expanded clones.

D gene: .
clone size: few
V gene: TRBV28
J gene: TRBJ1-2
CDR3 length: 13
CDR3 protein: CASSLQEHYGYTF
CDR3 DNA: TGTGCCAGCAGTTTACAGGAGCACTATGGCTACACCTTC

D gene: .
clone size: few
V gene: TRBV5-1
J gene: TRBJ2-3
CDR3 length: 14
CDR3 protein: CASSSGGSLDTQYF
CDR3 DNA: TGCGCCAGCAGCTCGGGTGGCTCCTTAGATACGCAGTATTTT

D gene: .
clone size: few
V gene: TRBV14
J gene: TRBJ2-1
CDR3 length: 12
CDR3 protein: CASSHGSIEQFF
CDR3 DNA: TGTGCCAGCAGCCACGGGTCCATTGAGCAGTTCTTC

D gene: .
clone size: many
V gene: TRBV20-1
J gene: TRBJ2-3
CDR3 length: 15
CDR3 protein: CSARAFSGRTDTQYF
CDR3 DNA: TGCAGTGCTAGGGCCTTTAGCGGACGCACAGATACGCAGTATTTT

D gene: TRBD2
clone size: few
V gene: TRBV7-2
J gene: TRBJ2-5
CDR3 length: 19
CDR3 protein: CASSTRGGSGGRRQETQYF
CDR3 DNA: TGTGCCAGCAGCACCCGAGGTGGTAGCGGGGGGCGACGCCAAGAGACCCAGTACTTC

D gene: .
clone size: .
V gene: TRBV28
J gene: TRBJ1-3
CDR3 length: 17
CDR3 protein: CASYSRTYSFTGNTIYF
CDR3 DNA: TGTGCCAGCTACTCCCGGACCTACTCCTTCACGGGAAACACCATATATTTT

D gene: TRBD2
clone size: few
V gene: TRBV6-1
J gene: TRBJ2-3
CDR3 length: 15
CDR3 protein: CASSEATSGGYTQYF
CDR3 DNA: TGTGCCAGCAGTGAGGCGACTAGCGGGGGCTATACGCAGTATTTT

D gene: TRBD2
clone size: few
V gene: TRBV6-2/TRBV6-3
J gene: TRBJ2-3
CDR3 length: 15
CDR3 protein: CASSYSAGAGDTQYF
CDR3 DNA: TGTGCCAGCAGTTACTCGGCGGGAGCCGGGGATACGCAGTATTTT

D gene: .
clone size: .
V gene: TRBV9
J gene: TRBJ2-3
CDR3 length: 12
CDR3 protein: CASSAGTDTQYF
CDR3 DNA: TGTGCCAGCAGCGCGGGGACAGATACGCAGTATTTT

D gene: .
clone size: few
V gene: TRBV2
J gene: TRBJ2-4
CDR3 length: 14
CDR3 protein: CASSEAPAKNIQYF
CDR3 DNA: TGTGCCAGCAGTGAAGCGCCAGCCAAAAACATTCAGTACTTC

D gene: .
clone size: .
V gene: TRBV5-4
J gene: TRBJ2-2
CDR3 length: 13
CDR3 protein: CASRLGTRGELFF
CDR3 DNA: TGTGCCAGCAGACTCGGGACTCGCGGGGAGCTGTTTTTT

D gene: .
clone size: many
V gene: TRBV18
J gene: TRBJ2-3
CDR3 length: 14
CDR3 protein: CASSPQLGGDTQYF
CDR3 DNA: TGTGCCAGCTCACCACAACTAGGCGGAGATACGCAGTATTTT

D gene: .
clone size: many
V gene: TRBV6-5
J gene: TRBJ2-2
CDR3 length: 15
CDR3 protein: CASSSASRMTGELFF
CDR3 DNA: TGTGCCAGCAGTTCCGCTAGCCGTATGACCGGGGAGCTGTTTTTT

D gene: TRBD1
clone size: many
V gene: TRBV6-2/TRBV6-3
J gene: TRBJ2-2
CDR3 length: 13
CDR3 protein: CASTRQGGGELFF
CDR3 DNA: TGTGCCAGCACCCGACAGGGGGGCGGGGAGCTGTTTTTT

D gene: TRBD2
clone size: .
V gene: TRBV20-1
J gene: TRBJ2-1
CDR3 length: 14
CDR3 protein: CSARISGRSNEQFF
CDR3 DNA: TGCAGTGCTAGAATTAGCGGGAGATCCAATGAGCAGTTCTTC

D gene: .
clone size: .
V gene: TRBV5-1
J gene: TRBJ1-6
CDR3 length: 15
CDR3 protein: CASSEFAGTEGQRHF
CDR3 DNA: TGCGCCAGCAGCGAATTCGCCGGGACTGAGGGACAACGCCACTTT

D gene: .
clone size: .
V gene: TRBV9
J gene: TRBJ2-2
CDR3 length: 15
CDR3 protein: CASSVGAGTTGELFF
CDR3 DNA: TGTGCCAGCAGCGTAGGGGCGGGAACCACCGGGGAGCTGTTTTTT

D gene: TRBD1
clone size: many
V gene: TRBV29-1
J gene: TRBJ2-5
CDR3 length: 14
CDR3 protein: CSVAGQVNQETQYF
CDR3 DNA: TGCAGCGTCGCCGGACAGGTCAACCAAGAGACCCAGTACTTC

D gene: .
clone size: few
V gene: TRBV29-1
J gene: TRBJ2-2
CDR3 length: 11
CDR3 protein: CSVVVTGELFF
CDR3 DNA: TGCAGCGTTGTGGTCACCGGGGAGCTGTTTTTT

D gene: .
clone size: few
V gene: TRBV5-1
J gene: TRBJ2-2
CDR3 length: 15
CDR3 protein: CASSLNEGDTGELFF
CDR3 DNA: TGCGCCAGCAGCCTGAACGAGGGGGACACCGGGGAGCTGTTTTTT

D gene: TRBD2
clone size: .
V gene: TRBV28
J gene: TRBJ2-3
CDR3 length: 13
CDR3 protein: CASRTSGTDTQYF
CDR3 DNA: TGTGCCTCCCGGACTAGCGGCACAGATACGCAGTATTTT